This T cell receptor (beta chain) was obtained from a study of blood T cell repertoires in COVID-19. How the authors handled the data: Amplification of reference gene primers provided the estimated nucleated cell counts. The repertoire was sequenced with immunoSEQ multiplex PCR; TCRdb's copy has only in-frame clones and lacks some. V, J and clone size are those of that table, while D and trimming were read from the DNA. Found here are 250,000 to 350,000 clones, 90% of them singletons; the top ten hold roughly 2.6%. CDR3 length equals 13 residues. The V gene's germline CDR1 is GTSNPN and CDR2 SVGIG (reference sequence). The V end lost 1 base, the J end lost 1 base, and 8 bases lay between the germline ends. Across about two dozen US areas, participants ranged in age from about 18 to 90 years. Among Cohort 3 donors, those recovered had two negative PCRs, clearance, or symptom resolution.

The sequencing input was PBMCs or T cells enriched from blood (not recorded which). The receptor's source is a man in his sixties who had recovered from COVID-19. The chain joins TRBV30 to TRBJ2-7, with D unclear. In DNA, the CDR3 is TGTGCCTGGAGTGCGACATCATCCTACGAGCAGTACTTC. As protein: CAWSATSSYEQYF.